The text below deals with one T cell receptor beta chain. Germline loops: CDR1 SGHNT, CDR2 YYREEE (reference sequence). V lost 2 bases to trimming and J lost 0 bases, with 4 bases between them. This CDR3 region has 13 residues. The entry originates in a study of T cells in localized non-small cell lung cancer. Assay used: immunoSEQ multiplex PCR; TCRdb lists only in-frame clones, some missing. The table has about 52,000 clones, 86% seen once. This receptor was obtained from a male donor aged 60 or over with stage III squamous cell lung carcinoma. The sample in question was peripheral blood, obtained before any cancer treatment. The chain recombines TRBV5-4 with TRBJ2-3, with no clear D. CDR3 in amino acids: CASSFDSTDTQYF. The CDR3 coding sequence is TGTGCCAGCAGCTTCGACAGCACAGATACGCAGTATTTT.